This TCR beta chain was observed in a study of T-cell memory formation after mild COVID-19. Study context: Largely donor-specific TCR clusters were found. Study results and limitations: Pre-infection memory contained some responding clones, which suggested that cross-reactive memory had joined. Day 15 to 85 contracting clones showed balanced CD4/CD8; day 15 to 37 expanders favored CD4+.

Per the germline V gene, CDR1 is SEHNR and CDR2 is FQNEAQ (reference sequence). V dropped 2 bases and J dropped 7 bases, with 8 bases sitting between them. The CDR3 has 12 residues. About this clonotype itself: What it recognizes is unknown.

TCRdb re-derived calls from the 5' RACE reads in MiXCR, one entry per CDR3 protein. This table holds hundreds of thousands of distinct CDR3 sequences, around 20% found once. This sequence originates from an adult woman who had mild COVID-19 (a few samples of this study predate the infection). Cell type and time point are not known. The rearrangement links TRBV7-9 to TRBJ1-2; D is unresolved. The specimen was PBMCs or a T cell subset sorted from them (not recorded which). CDR3 amino acids: CASSLRVSGYTF. CDR3 in DNA: TGTGCCAGCAGCTTAAGGGTTTCTGGCTACACCTTC. The full variable domain, rest sourced from reference TRBV7-9 and TRBJ1-2, is DTGVSQNPRHKITKRGQNVTFRCDPISEHNRLYWYRQTLGQGPEFLTYFQNEAQLEKSRLLSDRFSAERPKGSFSTLEIQRTEQGDSAMYLCASSLRVSGYTFGSGTRLTVV.